Presented here are 19 T cell receptor beta chains from one specimen sequenced in a study of response to subunit inactivated influenza vaccine. TCRdb re-derived calls from the RT-PCR reads in MiXCR, one entry per CDR3 protein. The sample lists about 700,000 distinct CDR3 sequences; about 15% were seen once. Here the sequenced sample was PBMCs from blood, taken less than 15 days before vaccination. The receptors shown here come from a man in his fifties who received an inactivated influenza vaccine.

The J gene is TRBJ2-7, the V gene TRBV18; D is perhaps TRBD1 (5 bases). The CDR3 extends over 15 amino acids. The germline gives CDR1 KGHSH, CDR2 LQKENI. V lost 2 bases and J lost 0, with 11 bases in between. CDR3 loop: CASSPMDTSSYEQYF. Here the CDR3 DNA reads TGTGCCAGCTCACCAATGGACACGAGCTCCTACGAGCAGTACTTC.

At least ten counts were recorded for this clonotype. The gene calls are TRBV12-3 or TRBV12-4 and TRBJ2-7, with 9 bases aligning to TRBD1. V shed 0 bases, J shed 0 bases, and the junction held 9 bases outside the gene matches. The CDR3 sequence is 18 residues long. CDR3 residues: CASSLAPGQGLSSYEQYF. CDR3 DNA sequence: TGTGCCAGCAGTTTAGCGCCGGGACAGGGCCTTAGCTCCTACGAGCAGTACTTC.

This clonotype appeared a few times. The V gene is TRBV9, the J gene TRBJ2-5, with a weak D call TRBD1 (6 bases). With 0 bases removed from V and 1 base from J, the gap between germline ends came to 10 bases. Germline CDR1 is SGDLS and CDR2 is YYNGEE. This CDR3 is 15 amino acids long. CDR3 DNA: TGTGCCAGCAGCGTAGGGACAGTGCCCCAAGAGACCCAGTACTTC. Its protein is CASSVGTVPQETQYF.

This clonotype was detected a few times. The J gene is TRBJ2-4, the V gene TRBV7-2; D unclear. V was shortened by 0 bases and J by 7 bases, with 10 bases between the two germline ends. The CDR3 sequence is 14 residues long. Germline CDR1 SGHTA, CDR2 FQGNSA. Here the CDR3 reads CASSLAEAKNIQYF. CDR3 in DNA: TGTGCCAGCAGCTTAGCAGAGGCTAAGAACATTCAGTACTTC.

Concerning this clonotype itself: It may be a read error: a sequence one base away is much more abundant. The CDR3 DNA follows: TGTGCCAGCAGCCAAGACGACAATGAGCAGTTCTTC. Amino acids: CASSQDDNEQFF. The V and J genes are TRBV4-2 and TRBJ2-1; D is unclear. CDR3 length equals 12 residues. Between the trimmed V and J ends, which lost 0 bases and 5 bases, there was a span of 2 bases. From germline, CDR1 is LGHNA and CDR2 YNFKEQ.

A few counts support this clonotype. V gene TRBV7-9 combines with J gene TRBJ1-3, with D tentatively TRBD1 (5 bases). The CDR3 runs to 17 residues. Germline CDR1 is SEHNR and CDR2 is FQNEAQ (reference sequence). The ends were cut back, 1 base at V and 4 bases at J, with 17 bases in the middle. The CDR3, as DNA: TGTGCCAGCAGCTTAGAGTATGCGGGGCCAAGAGGAAACACCATATATTTT. It specifies CASSLEYAGPRGNTIYF. The whole variable domain, filled in from reference TRBV7-9 and TRBJ1-3, reads DTGVSQNPRHKITKRGQNVTFRCDPISEHNRLYWYRQTLGQGPEFLTYFQNEAQLEKSRLLSDRFSAERPKGSFSTLEIQRTEQGDSAMYLCASSLEYAGPRGNTIYFGEGSWLTVV.

The chain recombines TRBV29-1 with TRBJ2-7; TRBD2 agrees at 14 bases. This CDR3 has 19 amino acids. Germline assignment: CDR1 SQVTM and CDR2 ANQGSEA. After removal of 6 bases from V and 3 bases from J, the junction contained 19 bases not matched to a gene. The CDR3, as DNA: TGCAGCGTCGAAACCTTTAGCCAAGGGACTAGCGGGAGAGACTACGAGCAGTACTTC. It translates to CSVETFSQGTSGRDYEQYF.

V gene TRBV3-1 combines with J gene TRBJ1-5, with D tentatively TRBD1 (5 bases). Trimming shortened V by 5 bases and J by 5 bases, and 10 bases separated the two germline ends. Germline V gene data show CDR1 as LGHDT and CDR2 as YNNKEL (reference sequence). The CDR3 extends over 13 amino acids. CDR3 residues: CASSKTVHQPQHF. The CDR3 DNA sequence: TGTGCCAGCAGCAAGACAGTTCATCAGCCCCAGCATTTT.

The chain uses TRBV27 and TRBJ2-7, with 10 bases fitting TRBD1. Per the germline V gene, CDR1 is MNHEY and CDR2 is SMNVEV (reference sequence). This CDR3 has 17 residues. V trimming: 6 bases; J trimming: 2 bases; junction bases outside the gene matches: 13. CDR3 nucleotides: TGTGCCAGCAGCAACCGCCCAGACAGGGGGCCCGCCTACGAGCAGTACTTC. It yields the protein CASSNRPDRGPAYEQYF.

The table lists this clonotype with a few counts. V usage is TRBV6-1 and J usage is TRBJ2-7, with 7 bases fitting TRBD1. This CDR3 spans 13 amino acids. Germline CDR1 and CDR2: MNHNS and SASEGT. The J segment lost 7 bases and the V segment lost 6 bases, leaving 9 bases of the junction unmatched. DNA of the CDR3: TGTGCCAGCAGCCACATTTCGACAGGGGAGCAGTACTTC. This sequence encodes CASSHISTGEQYF.

This clonotype was observed many times. As DNA, the CDR3 is TGTGCCAGCAGCCCCACCGTTCATGAGCAGTTCTTC. Its protein is CASSPTVHEQFF. This chain uses TRBV3-1 with TRBJ2-1, with D hard to call. Trimming left V 4 bases short and J 8 bases short, with 9 bases between. The CDR3 covers 12 residues. CDR1 is LGHDT, CDR2 YNNKEL, per germline (reference sequence).

The V gene is TRBV12-3 or TRBV12-4, the J gene TRBJ1-4; unclear D gene. The CDR3 sequence is 12 residues long. The V end was cut by 5 bases, the J end by 8 bases, with 9 bases between. In nucleotides, the CDR3 is TGTGCCAGCAGTACGAGTTGGGAAAAACTGTTTTTT. Translated, it gives CASSTSWEKLFF.

This clonotype has just a few counts. The CDR3 loop is CASSGLDGEQYF. CDR3 DNA: TGTGCCAGCAGCGGACTAGATGGCGAGCAGTACTTC. The chain employs TRBV7-9 and TRBJ2-7; 7 nucleotides line up with TRBD2. Germline V gene data show CDR1 as SEHNR and CDR2 as FQNEAQ (reference sequence). Losses at the gene ends were 5 bases for V and 6 bases for J; bases not matched to a gene: 4. CDR3 length equals 12 residues. The full variable domain, its missing parts supplied by reference TRBV7-9 and TRBJ2-7, is DTGVSQNPRHKITKRGQNVTFRCDPISEHNRLYWYRQTLGQGPEFLTYFQNEAQLEKSRLLSDRFSAERPKGSFSTLEIQRTEQGDSAMYLCASSGLDGEQYFGPGTRLTVT.

Many counts were recorded for this clonotype. V is TRBV18 and J is TRBJ1-5; D gene unclear. The germline gives CDR1 KGHSH, CDR2 LQKENI. The ends were cut back, 4 bases at V and 5 bases at J, with 9 bases in the middle. This CDR3 spans 13 amino acids. CDR3 residues: CASSREWDQPQHF. In DNA form, the CDR3 reads TGTGCCAGCTCACGAGAGTGGGATCAGCCCCAGCATTTT.

There are a few counts of this clonotype. The chain joins TRBV29-1 to TRBJ2-7, with D perhaps TRBD1 (5 bases). V shed 2 bases and J shed 3 bases, with 11 bases lying between them. The CDR3 loop spans 13 amino acids. The germline V gene has CDR1 SQVTM and CDR2 ANQGSEA. CDR3: CSVEYPDNYEQYF. As DNA, the CDR3 is TGCAGCGTTGAATATCCGGACAACTACGAGCAGTACTTC.

This clonotype was found a few times. The V gene is TRBV6-1, the J gene TRBJ2-2; unclear D gene. CDR3 length: 13 amino acids. The germline gives CDR1 MNHNS, CDR2 SASEGT. V was cut by 2 bases and J by 7 bases, with 8 bases left in between. The CDR3 nucleotides are TGTGCCAGCAGTGAACGACGGAGCGGGGAGCTGTTTTTT. As protein: CASSERRSGELFF.

The V gene is TRBV10-3, the J gene TRBJ1-5, with TRBD1 as a possible D gene (6 bases). V gave up 0 bases and J gave up 6 bases, with 9 bases separating them. Germline-derived CDR1 and CDR2 are ENHRY and SYGVKD. The length of the CDR3 is 14 residues. The CDR3 DNA sequence: TGTGCCATCAGTGAGTCGCCAGGGGCTCAGCCCCAGCATTTT. Amino acid sequence: CAISESPGAQPQHF.

The chain uses TRBV3-1 and TRBJ2-3; maybe TRBD2 (7 bases). Germline-derived CDR1 and CDR2 are LGHDT and YNNKEL (reference sequence). The V and J ends lost 5 bases and 6 bases respectively, with 18 bases between them. This CDR3 region has 15 residues. The CDR3 region is CASSFNHGGQDTQYF. The CDR3 DNA reads TGTGCCAGCAGCTTCAACCACGGGGGGCAGGATACGCAGTATTTT.

The rearrangement joins TRBV6-2 or TRBV6-3 to TRBJ1-1; unclear D gene. The CDR3 consists of 11 residues. CDR1 MNHEY and CDR2 SVGEGT come from the germline V gene. Trimming took 8 bases from V and 4 from J, leaving 8 bases between them. CDR3 nucleotides: TGTGCCAGCTGGAAGGGCACTGAAGCTTTCTTT. Its translation is CASWKGTEAFF.